The 8 T cell receptor beta chains in this list originate from one sample, sequenced in a study of human T cells and chemical hapten exposure. TCRdb used MiXCR to reprocess the RACE reads, holding one entry per CDR3 protein. The sample yields under 150,000 distinct CDR3 sequences, roughly an eighth seen once. Regarding time point: patch test 1, 2 weeks after DPC sensitization. As for treatment: therapeutic diphenylcyclopropenone sensitization with weekly scalp DPC. Sequencing used whole blood, obtained in connection with sensitization to the hapten diphenylcyclopropenone (DPC). The receptors derive from a woman aged 45-60 years with alopecia areata. Some clones in this sample may be carry-over from other donors' samples.

This clonotype has a count of ten or more. This sequence joins TRBV18 and TRBJ1-1; D call uncertain. Trimming stripped 5 bases from V and 4 bases from J, with 5 bases between. Germline V gene lookup returns CDR1 KGHSH and CDR2 LQKENI. This CDR3 is built from 11 residues. For the CDR3, the DNA is TGTGCCAGCTCAGTCGGCACTGAAGCTTTCTTT. It specifies CASSVGTEAFF.

This clonotype has just a few counts. The J gene is TRBJ2-1, the V gene TRBV24-1; D unresolved. With 9 bases removed from V and 0 bases from J, the gap between germline ends came to 8 bases. CDR1 is KGHDR, CDR2 SFDVKD, per germline. The CDR3 loop spans 13 amino acids. CDR3 DNA: TGTGCCACCGGTGGTAACTCCTACAATGAGCAGTTCTTC. This encodes CATGGNSYNEQFF.

To note about this clonotype: Germline is not matched at one junction end, which may reflect a read error. The chain joins TRBV29-1 to TRBJ1-5; 10 bases map to TRBD1. This CDR3 is 14 amino acids long. The germline gives CDR1 SQVTM, CDR2 ANQGSEA. CDR3 nucleotides: TGCAGCGTCGCGACAGGGGGCGTTTATCAGCCCCGGCATTTT. Protein: CSVATGGVYQPRHF.

Only a few counts were recorded for this clonotype. This sequence joins TRBV6-2 or TRBV6-3 and TRBJ2-7; D unclear. This CDR3 is built from 9 residues. The V and J ends lost 2 bases and 12 bases respectively, with 5 bases between them. Germline V gene lookup returns CDR1 MNHEY and CDR2 SVGEGT. CDR3 in DNA: TGTGCCAGCAGTTACCGGGTGTACTTC. Its translation: CASSYRVYF.

V and J are TRBV28 and TRBJ1-5, with no clear D. V lost 10 bases to trimming and J lost 6 bases, with 16 bases between them. This CDR3 has 13 residues. Germline V lookup: CDR1 MDHEN, CDR2 SYDVKM. The CDR3 sequence is CATMWITSQPQHF. For the CDR3, the DNA is TGTGCCACCATGTGGATCACGAGTCAGCCCCAGCATTTT.

This clonotype has at least ten counts. The chain employs TRBV6-5 and TRBJ1-3; 7 nucleotides line up with TRBD1. Germline lookup yields CDR1 MNHEY and CDR2 SVGAGI. The CDR3 consists of 16 residues. V gave up 4 bases and J gave up 4 bases; unmatched junction bases: 10. CDR3 DNA: TGTGCCAGCAGTTTTTACTCCGGGACAGTGGGAAACACCATATATTTT. It translates to CASSFYSGTVGNTIYF.

This chain joins TRBV7-2 and TRBJ2-3, with TRBD2 as a possible D gene (6 bases). Germline V gene lookup returns CDR1 SGHTA and CDR2 FQGNSA. V lost 0 bases, J lost 4 bases, and 20 bases lay in between. This CDR3 has 18 amino acids. CDR3 bases: TGTGCCAGCAGCTTAGCCGGCGTAGGAGGGATGAGGGCAGATACGCAGTATTTT. Translation gives CASSLAGVGGMRADTQYF.

The sample holds many counts of this clonotype. The V and J genes are TRBV19 and TRBJ1-5; D remains ambiguous. The CDR3 sequence is 15 residues long. Germline V CDR1 and CDR2: LNHDA, SQIVND (reference sequence). Trimming pared 3 bases from V and 0 bases from J, leaving 9 bases between. In DNA form, the CDR3 reads TGTGCCAGTAGTATCGGTCAGTATAGCAATCAGCCCCAGCATTTT. Its translation is CASSIGQYSNQPQHF. The full variable domain, in which reference TRBV19 and TRBJ1-5 provide the parts outside the CDR3, is DGGITQSPKYLFRKEGQNVTLSCEQNLNHDAMYWYRQDPGQGLRLIYYSQIVNDFQKGDIAEGYSVSREKKESFPLTVTSAQKNPTAFYLCASSIGQYSNQPQHFGDGTRLSIL.